Listed here are 12 T cell receptor beta chains from one sample, sequenced in a study of B cell selection in AIRE deficiency (dated by TCRdb to the late 2010s). Libraries were made using the immunoSEQ multiplex PCR assay. TCRdb limited this immuneACCESS table to in-frame rearrangements with V and J called. A share of clones is missing; checked studies link under half to unresolved V genes, and the rest is unexplained. The sample table holds 23,000 or so clones, of which 92% were seen once. More than 1.3% of the sample rests with the top ten. CD4+CD25hiCD127low/negative cells were sorted as the regulatory T cell population. Sequencing used CD4+CD25+ Tregs sorted from PBMCs. Receptors originate from a human donor in good health.

This rearrangement joins TRBV20-1 to TRBJ1-1; possible D gene TRBD1, 6 bases. V lost 3 bases and J lost 4, with 6 bases in between. The CDR3 is 11 residues long. Germline V lookup: CDR1 DFQATT, CDR2 SNEGSKA (reference sequence). The CDR3 DNA is TGCAGTGCTAGGGGGGCCACTGAAGCTTTCTTT. Its translation: CSARGATEAFF.

The chain employs TRBV5-1 and TRBJ1-4, with D possibly being TRBD1 (6 bases). The CDR3 consists of 17 residues. Trimming removed 1 base from V and 2 bases from J, with 15 bases in between. Germline V lookup: CDR1 SGHRS, CDR2 YFSETQ. CDR3 in amino acids: CASSLYGGATTNEKLFF. The CDR3 DNA reads TGCGCCAGCAGCTTGTATGGGGGGGCAACGACTAATGAAAAACTGTTTTTT.

The rearrangement uses TRBV11-2 and TRBJ1-3; unclear D gene. Per the germline V gene, CDR1 is SGHAT and CDR2 is FQNNGV. This CDR3 comprises 12 residues. The V end was cut by 3 bases, the J end by 7 bases, with 7 bases between. As DNA, the CDR3 is TGTGCCAGCAGCTTTCCTGAGAACACCATATATTTT. Protein product: CASSFPENTIYF.

CDR3 residues: CASSQGQGGNTIYF. For the CDR3, the DNA is TGCGCCAGCAGCCAAGGGCAGGGAGGGAACACCATATATTTT. The chain combines TRBV4-1 with TRBJ1-3; possible D gene TRBD1, 5 bases. The CDR3 totals 14 residues. The V gene lost 1 base and the J gene lost 7 bases, with 11 bases spanning the gap. Germline values: CDR1 MGHRA, CDR2 YSYEKL.

J is TRBJ2-1 and V is TRBV4-1, with D possibly TRBD1 on 5 matching bases. Trimming stripped 3 bases from V and 0 bases from J, with 18 bases between. CDR3 length equals 18 residues. Germline V gene lookup returns CDR1 MGHRA and CDR2 YSYEKL. CDR3 sequence: CASSQIDMGLSSYNEQFF. The CDR3 DNA is TGCGCCAGCAGCCAGATCGACATGGGGCTAAGCTCCTACAATGAGCAGTTCTTC.

This sequence joins TRBV6-6 and TRBJ1-2; D call uncertain. The CDR3 is 11 amino acids. The V end lost 6 bases, the J end lost 5 bases, and 7 bases lay between the germline ends. Germline values: CDR1 MNHNY, CDR2 SVGAGI (reference sequence). CDR3 residues: CASSRGYGYTF. The DNA of the CDR3 is TGTGCCAGCAGCCGAGGGTATGGCTACACCTTC.

The V call is TRBV11-1, the J call TRBJ2-7; 7 positions match TRBD2. Germline loops: CDR1 SGHAT, CDR2 FQDESV (reference sequence). J was trimmed by 3 bases and V by 5 bases; bases with no gene match: 13. The CDR3 loop spans 16 amino acids. CDR3 DNA sequence: TGTGCCAGCAGCCAACAAAACAGCGGGGAAGTCTACGAGCAGTACTTC. Its protein is CASSQQNSGEVYEQYF. Using reference TRBV11-1 and TRBJ2-7 for the parts outside the CDR3, the full variable domain is EAEVAQSPRYKITEKSQAVAFWCDPISGHATLYWYRQILGQGPELLVQFQDESVVDDSQLPKDRFSAERLKGVDSTLKIQPAELGDSAMYLCASSQQNSGEVYEQYFGPGTRLTVT.

About this clone: The germline gene is not matched at one end of the junction; a read error may be the cause. J is TRBJ1-2 and V is TRBV5-1, with D hard to call. Germline CDR1 is SGHRS and CDR2 is YFSETQ. This CDR3 comprises 16 residues. The DNA for the CDR3 is TGCGCCGGCAGCTTGGCCCTAGGGCCCGGAAACTATGGCTACACCTTC. This sequence encodes CAGSLALGPGNYGYTF.

This clone was seen a single time. The chain carries TRBV18 and TRBJ1-5; no clear D gene. The CDR3 totals 14 residues. The V end lost 6 bases, the J end lost 4 bases, and 13 bases lay between the germline ends. The germline CDR1 and CDR2 sequences are KGHSH and LQKENI. DNA for the CDR3: TGTGCCAGCTCCCCCGAACGGATAAATCAGCCCCAGCATTTT. Translated: CASSPERINQPQHF. Together with reference TRBV18 and TRBJ1-5, the CDR3 gives the full variable domain: NAGVMQNPRHLVRRRGQEARLRCSPMKGHSHVYWYRQLPEEGLKFMVYLQKENIIDESGMPKERFSAEFPKEGPSILRIQQVVRGDSAAYFCASSPERINQPQHFGDGTRLSIL.

The chain employs TRBV7-2 and TRBJ1-1, with D unclear. The CDR3 length is 15 residues. V lost 1 base and J 0 bases, leaving 9 bases between the germline ends. Germline values: CDR1 SGHTA, CDR2 FQGNSA. The DNA for the CDR3 is TGTGCCAGCAGCTTAGTGGCAGCCATGAACACTGAAGCTTTCTTT. It yields the protein CASSLVAAMNTEAFF.

The chain joins TRBV19 to TRBJ2-5, with TRBD1 identical over 7 bases. With V trimmed by 6 bases and J by 4 bases, 8 bases remained unmatched. This CDR3 has 14 residues. Germline V gene data show CDR1 as LNHDA and CDR2 as SQIVND (reference sequence). In nucleotides, the CDR3 is TGTGCCAGTAGCCATAAGGGGGCGGGAGAGACCCAGTACTTC. It is translated as CASSHKGAGETQYF.

J is TRBJ1-6 and V is TRBV7-3; 7 bases map to TRBD1. The length of the CDR3 is 16 residues. Germline V gene lookup returns CDR1 SGHTA and CDR2 FQGTGA. V was pared by 2 bases and J by 3 bases, with 4 bases of the junction left unmatched. CDR3 amino acids: CASSLAGTVYNSPLHF. Written as DNA, the CDR3 is TGTGCCAGCAGCTTAGCCGGGACAGTCTATAATTCACCCCTCCACTTT.